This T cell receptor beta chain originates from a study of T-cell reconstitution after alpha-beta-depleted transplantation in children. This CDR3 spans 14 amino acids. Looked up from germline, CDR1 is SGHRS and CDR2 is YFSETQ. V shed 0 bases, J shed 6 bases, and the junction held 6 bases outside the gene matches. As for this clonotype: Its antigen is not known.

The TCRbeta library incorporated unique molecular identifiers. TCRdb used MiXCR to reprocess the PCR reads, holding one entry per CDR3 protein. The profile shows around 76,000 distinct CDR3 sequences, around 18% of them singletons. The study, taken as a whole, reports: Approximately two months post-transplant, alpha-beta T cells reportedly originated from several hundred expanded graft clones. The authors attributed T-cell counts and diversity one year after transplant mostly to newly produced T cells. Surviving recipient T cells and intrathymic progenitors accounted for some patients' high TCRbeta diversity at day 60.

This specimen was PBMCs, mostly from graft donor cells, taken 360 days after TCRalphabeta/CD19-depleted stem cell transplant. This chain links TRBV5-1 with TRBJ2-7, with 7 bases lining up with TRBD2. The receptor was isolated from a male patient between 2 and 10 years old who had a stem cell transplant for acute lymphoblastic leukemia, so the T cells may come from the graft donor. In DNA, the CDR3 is TGCGCCAGCAGCTTGGGTTTGTCGGGAGGCGAGCAGTACTTC. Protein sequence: CASSLGLSGGEQYF. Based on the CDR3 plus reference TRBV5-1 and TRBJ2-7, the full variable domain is KAGVTQTPRYLIKTRGQQVTLSCSPISGHRSVSWYQQTPGQGLQFLFEYFSETQRNKGNFPGRFSGRQFSNSRSEMNVSTLELGDSALYLCASSLGLSGGEQYFGPGTRLTVT.